These 6 T cell receptor beta chains were sequenced from one sample in a study of post-analysis software for immune sequencing data. Findings and caveats of the study: Comparison of patients with controls showed five TRBV segments more frequent in patients, TRBV5-6, TRBV5-1 and TRBV20-1 among them.

Prepared libraries of TCR beta cDNA carried unique molecular identifiers. TCRdb recomputed calls from the PCR reads with MiXCR, one row per CDR3 protein. This sample carries roughly 170,000 distinct CDR3 sequences, approximately 28% of them seen once, and the ten largest clones take about 1.6%. Their specific antigens are unknown. The material sequenced was blood. Receptors originate from a girl aged 5-17 years with multiple sclerosis.

In its sample, this clonotype was seen many times. The chain joins TRBV28 to TRBJ1-5, with D perhaps matching TRBD1 (6 bases). Per germline, CDR1 MDHEN and CDR2 SYDVKM. Deletions cut 5 bases from V and 0 bases from J, with 20 bases between. The CDR3 spans 18 residues. As DNA, the CDR3 is TGTGCCAGCAGTGGCGGGACATTAGTAACTTATAGCAATCAGCCCCAGCATTTT. This gives the protein CASSGGTLVTYSNQPQHF.

This chain uses TRBV3-1 with TRBJ2-2; the D is unclear. The CDR3 is 12 residues long. CDR1 is LGHDT, CDR2 YNNKEL, per germline (reference sequence). Trimming took 1 base from V and 5 from J, leaving 2 bases between them. The CDR3 loop is CASSQATGELFF. The CDR3, as DNA: TGTGCCAGCAGCCAAGCTACCGGGGAGCTGTTTTTT.

This sequence joins TRBV7-2 and TRBJ1-2; 9 bases fit TRBD1. Germline lookup yields CDR1 SGHTA and CDR2 FQGNSA. The CDR3 contains 16 residues. Germline trimming cut 4 bases from V and 3 bases from J; bases unmatched to any gene: 9. CDR3 residues: CASSSSSRTGDYGYTF. As DNA, the CDR3 is TGTGCCAGCAGCTCCAGCAGCCGGACAGGGGACTATGGCTACACCTTC.

V and J are TRBV27 and TRBJ2-7; tentative D call: TRBD1 (6 bases). V shed 5 bases and J shed 3 bases, with 17 bases lying between them. Per the germline V gene, CDR1 is MNHEY and CDR2 is SMNVEV (reference sequence). The length of the CDR3 is 15 residues. CDR3 in amino acids: CASSPERDTIYEQYF. The CDR3 coding sequence is TGTGCCAGCAGTCCGGAAAGGGACACGATCTACGAGCAGTACTTC.

This clonotype was detected only a few times. V gene TRBV20-1 combines with J gene TRBJ1-2; D ambiguous. CDR3 length: 15 amino acids. Germline CDR1 DFQATT, CDR2 SNEGSKA (reference sequence). V shed 1 base and J shed 4 bases, with 16 bases lying between them. CDR3 sequence reads: CSARVTEQDRYGYTF. CDR3 in DNA: TGCAGTGCTAGAGTGACGGAGCAGGACCGCTATGGCTACACCTTC.

The chain carries TRBV6-2 or TRBV6-3 and TRBJ2-5; the D gene is possibly TRBD2 (5 bases). Looked up from germline, CDR1 is MNHEY and CDR2 is SVGEGT. V was pared by 4 bases and J by 3 bases, with 15 bases between. This CDR3 has 15 residues. Here the CDR3 reads CASSFTRQAEETQYF. The CDR3 bases are TGTGCCAGCAGTTTCACCAGACAAGCGGAAGAGACCCAGTACTTC.